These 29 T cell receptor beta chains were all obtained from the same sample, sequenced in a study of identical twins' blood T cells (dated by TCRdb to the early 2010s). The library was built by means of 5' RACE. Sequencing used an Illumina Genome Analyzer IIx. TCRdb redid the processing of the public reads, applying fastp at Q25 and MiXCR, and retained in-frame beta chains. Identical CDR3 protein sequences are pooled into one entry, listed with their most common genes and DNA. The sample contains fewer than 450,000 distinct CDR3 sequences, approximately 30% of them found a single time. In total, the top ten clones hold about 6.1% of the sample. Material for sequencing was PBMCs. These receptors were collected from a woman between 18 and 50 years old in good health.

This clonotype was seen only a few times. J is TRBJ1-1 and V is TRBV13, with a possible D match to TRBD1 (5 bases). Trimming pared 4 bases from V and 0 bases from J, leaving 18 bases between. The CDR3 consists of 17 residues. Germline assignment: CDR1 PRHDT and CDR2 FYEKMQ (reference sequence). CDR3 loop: CASSSLRFRVMNTEAFF. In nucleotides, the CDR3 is TGTGCCAGCAGCTCCCTTCGTTTCAGGGTAATGAACACTGAAGCTTTCTTT.

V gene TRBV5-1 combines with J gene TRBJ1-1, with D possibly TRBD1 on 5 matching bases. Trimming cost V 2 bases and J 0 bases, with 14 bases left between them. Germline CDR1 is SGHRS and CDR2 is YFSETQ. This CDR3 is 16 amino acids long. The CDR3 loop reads CASSLGRGSLNTEAFF. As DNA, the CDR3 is TGCGCCAGCAGCTTAGGGCGGGGGTCCTTGAACACTGAAGCTTTCTTT.

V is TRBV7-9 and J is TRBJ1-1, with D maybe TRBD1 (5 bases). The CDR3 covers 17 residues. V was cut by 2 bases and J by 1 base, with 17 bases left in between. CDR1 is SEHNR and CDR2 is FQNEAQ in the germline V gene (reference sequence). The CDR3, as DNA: TGTGCCAGCAGCTTACTTCGGAGCGGGGCGCGGAACACTGAAGCTTTCTTT. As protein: CASSLLRSGARNTEAFF. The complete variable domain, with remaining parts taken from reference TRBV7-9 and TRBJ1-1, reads DTGVSQNPRHKITKRGQNVTFRCDPISEHNRLYWYRQTLGQGPEFLTYFQNEAQLEKSRLLSDRFSAERPKGSFSTLEIQRTEQGDSAMYLCASSLLRSGARNTEAFFGQGTRLTVV.

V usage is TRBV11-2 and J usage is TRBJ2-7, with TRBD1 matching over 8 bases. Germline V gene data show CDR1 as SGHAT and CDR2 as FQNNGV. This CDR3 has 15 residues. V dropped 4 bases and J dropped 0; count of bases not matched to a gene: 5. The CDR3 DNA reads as TGTGCCAGCAGCTACGACAGGGGATCCTCCTACGAGCAGTACTTC. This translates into CASSYDRGSSYEQYF.

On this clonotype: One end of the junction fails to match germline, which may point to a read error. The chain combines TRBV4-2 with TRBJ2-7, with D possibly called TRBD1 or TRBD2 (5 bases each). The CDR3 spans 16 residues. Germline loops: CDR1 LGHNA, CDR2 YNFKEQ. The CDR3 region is CASSQDSRGSSHEQYF. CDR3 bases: TGTGCCAGCAGCCAAGATTCGAGGGGTTCCTCCCACGAGCAGTACTTC.

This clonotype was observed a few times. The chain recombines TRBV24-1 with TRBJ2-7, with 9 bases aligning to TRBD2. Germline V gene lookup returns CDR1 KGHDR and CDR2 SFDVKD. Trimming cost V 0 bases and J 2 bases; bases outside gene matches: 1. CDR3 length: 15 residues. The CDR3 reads CATSDLGTSTYEQYF. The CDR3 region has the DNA TGTGCCACCAGTGATTTGGGGACTAGCACCTACGAGCAGTACTTC.

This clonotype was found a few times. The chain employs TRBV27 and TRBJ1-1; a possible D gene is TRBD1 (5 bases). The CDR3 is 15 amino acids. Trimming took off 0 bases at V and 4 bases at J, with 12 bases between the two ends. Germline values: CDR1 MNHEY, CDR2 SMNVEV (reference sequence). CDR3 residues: CASSLSGTRGTEAFF. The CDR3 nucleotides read TGTGCCAGCAGTTTATCCGGGACGAGGGGCACTGAAGCTTTCTTT.

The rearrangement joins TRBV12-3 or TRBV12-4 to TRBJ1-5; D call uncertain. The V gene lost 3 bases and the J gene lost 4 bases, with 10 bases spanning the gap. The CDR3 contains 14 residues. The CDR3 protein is CASSLSQINQPQHF. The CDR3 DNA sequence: TGTGCCAGCAGTTTGAGTCAGATTAATCAGCCCCAGCATTTT.

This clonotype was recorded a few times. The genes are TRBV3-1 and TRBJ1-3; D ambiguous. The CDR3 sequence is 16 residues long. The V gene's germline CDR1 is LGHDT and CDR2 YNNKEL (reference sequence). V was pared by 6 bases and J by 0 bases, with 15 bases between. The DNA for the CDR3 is TGTGCCAGCAGTCTAGAGGGCGGTTTCTCTGGAAACACCATATATTTT. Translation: CASSLEGGFSGNTIYF.

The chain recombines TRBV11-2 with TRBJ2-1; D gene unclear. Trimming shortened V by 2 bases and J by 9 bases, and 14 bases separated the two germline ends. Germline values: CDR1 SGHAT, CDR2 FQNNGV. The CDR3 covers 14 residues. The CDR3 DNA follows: TGTGCCAGCAGCTTAACAGAGCGAGGAAGTGAGCAGTTCTTC. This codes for CASSLTERGSEQFF. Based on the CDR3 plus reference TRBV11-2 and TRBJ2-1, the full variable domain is EAGVAQSPRYKIIEKRQSVAFWCNPISGHATLYWYQQILGQGPKLLIQFQNNGVVDDSQLPKDRFSAERLKGVDSTLKIQPAKLEDSAVYLCASSLTERGSEQFFGPGTRLTVL.

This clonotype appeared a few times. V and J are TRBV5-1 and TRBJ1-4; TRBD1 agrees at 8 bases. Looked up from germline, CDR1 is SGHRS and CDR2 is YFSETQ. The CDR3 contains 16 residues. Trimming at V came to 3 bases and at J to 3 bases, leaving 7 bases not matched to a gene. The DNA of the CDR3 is TGCGCCAGCAGCTCGGCCGGACAGGGACCTAATGAAAAACTGTTTTTT. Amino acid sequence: CASSSAGQGPNEKLFF.

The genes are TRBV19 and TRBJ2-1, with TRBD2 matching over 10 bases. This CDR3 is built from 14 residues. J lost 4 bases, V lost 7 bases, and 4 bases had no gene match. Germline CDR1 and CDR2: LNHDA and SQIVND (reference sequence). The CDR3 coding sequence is TGTGCCAGTACCAAACTAGCGGGGTACAATGAGCAGTTCTTC. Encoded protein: CASTKLAGYNEQFF. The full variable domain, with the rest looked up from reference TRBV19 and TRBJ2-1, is DGGITQSPKYLFRKEGQNVTLSCEQNLNHDAMYWYRQDPGQGLRLIYYSQIVNDFQKGDIAEGYSVSREKKESFPLTVTSAQKNPTAFYLCASTKLAGYNEQFFGPGTRLTVL.

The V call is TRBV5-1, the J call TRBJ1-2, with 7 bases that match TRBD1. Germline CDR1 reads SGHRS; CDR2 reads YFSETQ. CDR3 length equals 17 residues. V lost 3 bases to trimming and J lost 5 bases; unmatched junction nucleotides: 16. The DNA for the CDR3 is TGCGCCAGCAGCTCCACTACTTCGCACCGGGACAGTTATGGCTACACCTTC. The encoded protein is CASSSTTSHRDSYGYTF.

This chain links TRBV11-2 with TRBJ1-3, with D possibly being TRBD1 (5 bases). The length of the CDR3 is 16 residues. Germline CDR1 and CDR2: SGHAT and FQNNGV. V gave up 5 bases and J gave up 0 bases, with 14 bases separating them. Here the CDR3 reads CASSPVYRTSGNTIYF. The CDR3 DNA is TGTGCCAGCAGCCCCGTCTACAGGACCTCTGGAAACACCATATATTTT.

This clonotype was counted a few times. CDR3 DNA: TGTGCCAGCGGGGGTAATTGGGTGGACAACTATGGCTACACCTTC. Residues: CASGGNWVDNYGYTF. The chain uses TRBV3-1 and TRBJ1-2; weak D call: TRBD1 (5 bases). Trimming took off 8 bases at V and 2 bases at J, with 18 bases between the two ends. CDR3 length equals 15 residues. Germline V CDR1 and CDR2: LGHDT, YNNKEL (reference sequence).

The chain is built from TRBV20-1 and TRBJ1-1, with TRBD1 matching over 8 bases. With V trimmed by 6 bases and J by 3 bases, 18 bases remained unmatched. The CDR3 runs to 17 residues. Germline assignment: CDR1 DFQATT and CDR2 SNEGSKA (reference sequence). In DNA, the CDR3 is TGCAGTGCCACAAAGGACAGGGCCGCGTTCAGGTACACTGAAGCTTTCTTT. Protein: CSATKDRAAFRYTEAFF.

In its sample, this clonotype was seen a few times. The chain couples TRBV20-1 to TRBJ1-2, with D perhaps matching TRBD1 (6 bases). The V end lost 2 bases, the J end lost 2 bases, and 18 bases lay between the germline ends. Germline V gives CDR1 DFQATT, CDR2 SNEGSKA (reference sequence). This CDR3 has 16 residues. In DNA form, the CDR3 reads TGCAGTGCTAGATCCTCGAGCAGGGGAAGAAACTATGGCTACACCTTC. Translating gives CSARSSSRGRNYGYTF.

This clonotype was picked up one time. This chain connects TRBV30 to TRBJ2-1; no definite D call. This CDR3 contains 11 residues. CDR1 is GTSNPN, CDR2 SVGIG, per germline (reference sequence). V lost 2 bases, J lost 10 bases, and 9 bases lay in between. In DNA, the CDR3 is TGTGCCTGGAGTTTAAGTTACGAGCAGTTCTTC. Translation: CAWSLSYEQFF.

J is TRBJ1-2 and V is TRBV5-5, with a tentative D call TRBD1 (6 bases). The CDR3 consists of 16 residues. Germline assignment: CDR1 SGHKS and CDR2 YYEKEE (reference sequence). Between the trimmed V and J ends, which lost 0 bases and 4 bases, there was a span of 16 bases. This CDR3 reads CASSLDNRVASYGYTF. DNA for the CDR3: TGTGCCAGCAGCTTGGATAACAGGGTGGCGAGCTATGGCTACACCTTC.

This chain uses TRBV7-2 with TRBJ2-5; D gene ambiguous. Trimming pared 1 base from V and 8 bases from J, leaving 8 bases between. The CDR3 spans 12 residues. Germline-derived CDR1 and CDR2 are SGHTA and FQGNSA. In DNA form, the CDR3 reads TGTGCCAGCAGCTTAGACGCCCCAACCCAGTACTTC. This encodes CASSLDAPTQYF.

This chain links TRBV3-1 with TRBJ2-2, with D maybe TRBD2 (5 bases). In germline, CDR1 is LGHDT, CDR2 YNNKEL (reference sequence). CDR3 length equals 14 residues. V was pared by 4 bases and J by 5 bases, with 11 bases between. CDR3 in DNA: TGTGCCAGCAGCCTCCTACTAGGGACCGGGGAGCTGTTTTTT. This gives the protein CASSLLLGTGELFF.

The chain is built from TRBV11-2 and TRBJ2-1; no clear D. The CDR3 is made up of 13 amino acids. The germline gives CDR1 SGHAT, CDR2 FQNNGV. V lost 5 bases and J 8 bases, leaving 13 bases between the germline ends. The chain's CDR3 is CASSPGPKDEQFF. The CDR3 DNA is TGTGCCAGCAGCCCCGGACCAAAGGATGAGCAGTTCTTC.

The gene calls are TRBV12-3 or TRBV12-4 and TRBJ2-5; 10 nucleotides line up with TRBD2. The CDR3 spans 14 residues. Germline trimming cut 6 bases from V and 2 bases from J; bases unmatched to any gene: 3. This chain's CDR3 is CASSQLAGQETQYF. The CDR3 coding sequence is TGTGCCAGCAGCCAACTAGCGGGGCAAGAGACCCAGTACTTC.

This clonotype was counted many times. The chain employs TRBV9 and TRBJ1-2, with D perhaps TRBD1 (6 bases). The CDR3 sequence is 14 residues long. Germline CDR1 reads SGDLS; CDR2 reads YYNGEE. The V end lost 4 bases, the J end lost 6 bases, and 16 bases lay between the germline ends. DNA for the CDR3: TGTGCCAGCAGCTCTAGCCAGGGGAGGAATGGCTACACCTTC. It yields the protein CASSSSQGRNGYTF.

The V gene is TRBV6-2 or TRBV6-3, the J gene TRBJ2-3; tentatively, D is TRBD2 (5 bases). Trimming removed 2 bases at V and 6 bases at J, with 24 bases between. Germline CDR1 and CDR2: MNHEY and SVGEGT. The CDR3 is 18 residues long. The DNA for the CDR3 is TGTGCCAGCAGTTACAAGAGGGAACAGCTCGACCCCCAGGATACGCAGTATTTT. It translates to CASSYKREQLDPQDTQYF.

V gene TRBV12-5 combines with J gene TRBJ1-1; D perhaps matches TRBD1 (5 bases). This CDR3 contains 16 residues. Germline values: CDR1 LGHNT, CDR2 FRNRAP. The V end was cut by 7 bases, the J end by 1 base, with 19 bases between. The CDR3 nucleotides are TGTGCTAGTGACACGCCACCGGGACGAACGAACACTGAAGCTTTCTTT. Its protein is CASDTPPGRTNTEAFF. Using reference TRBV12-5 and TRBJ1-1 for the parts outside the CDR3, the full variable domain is DARVTQTPRHKVTEMGQEVTMRCQPILGHNTVFWYRQTMMQGLELLAYFRNRAPLDDSGMPKDRFSAEMPDATLATLKIQPSEPRDSAVYFCASDTPPGRTNTEAFFGQGTRLTVV.

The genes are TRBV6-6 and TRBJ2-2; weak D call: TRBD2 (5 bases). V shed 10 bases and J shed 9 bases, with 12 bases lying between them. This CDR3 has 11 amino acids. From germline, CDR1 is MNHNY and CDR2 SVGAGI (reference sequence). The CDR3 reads CATGNERELFF. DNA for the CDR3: TGTGCCACGGGGAACGAAAGGGAGCTGTTTTTT.

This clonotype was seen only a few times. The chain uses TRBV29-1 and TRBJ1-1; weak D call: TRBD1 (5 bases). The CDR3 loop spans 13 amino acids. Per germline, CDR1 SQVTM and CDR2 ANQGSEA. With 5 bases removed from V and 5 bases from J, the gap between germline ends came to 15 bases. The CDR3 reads CSVSERGRTEAFF. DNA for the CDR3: TGCAGCGTTTCCGAGAGGGGAAGGACTGAAGCTTTCTTT. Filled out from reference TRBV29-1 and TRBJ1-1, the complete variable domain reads SAVISQKPSRDICQRGTSLTIQCQVDSQVTMMFWYRQQPGQSLTLIATANQGSEATYESGFVIDKFPISRPNLTFSTLTVSNMSPEDSSIYLCSVSERGRTEAFFGQGTRLTVV.

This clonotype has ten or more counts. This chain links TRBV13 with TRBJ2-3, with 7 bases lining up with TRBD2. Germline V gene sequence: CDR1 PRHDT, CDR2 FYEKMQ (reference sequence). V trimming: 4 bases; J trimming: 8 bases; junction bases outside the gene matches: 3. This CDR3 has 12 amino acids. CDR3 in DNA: TGTGCCAGCAGCTCCGGGGGGATTACGCAGTATTTT. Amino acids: CASSSGGITQYF.